These 6 T cell receptor beta chains share one sample of origin, sequenced in a study of blood T cell repertoires in COVID-19 (dated by TCRdb to 2019 to 2021). Library preparation used the immunoSEQ multiplex PCR assay. TCRdb re-hosts the immuneACCESS table, in-frame sequences only. Its copies lack some clones; in the studies checked, an unresolved V gene accounts for under half of them, and the cause for the rest is not known. The table for this sample lists about 210,000 clones; 89% of them were counted only once. The ten top clones hold about 5% of the sample. The sample consisted of peripheral blood. The receptors were gathered from a woman aged 40 to 49 with acute or convalescent COVID-19.

This chain links TRBV18 with TRBJ1-2, with 8 positions matching TRBD1. V was clipped by 6 bases and J by 2 bases; unmatched bases: 8. The length of the CDR3 is 15 residues. Germline assignment: CDR1 KGHSH and CDR2 LQKENI. The CDR3 nucleotides are TGTGCCAGCTCGCCCGGGACAGGATCCAACTATGGCTACACCTTC. Translation gives CASSPGTGSNYGYTF.

CDR3 amino acids: CASSFGTVNTEAFF. Written as DNA, the CDR3 is TGCGCCAGCAGCTTCGGGACAGTGAACACTGAAGCTTTCTTT. The chain combines TRBV5-1 with TRBJ1-1, with 7 bases identical to TRBD1. The J segment lost 0 bases and the V segment lost 2 bases, leaving 1 base of the junction unmatched. The CDR3 runs to 14 residues. From germline, CDR1 is SGHRS and CDR2 YFSETQ.

The J gene is TRBJ1-1, the V gene TRBV5-1; a possible D gene is TRBD1 (6 bases). The ends were cut back, 4 bases at V and 0 bases at J, with 10 bases in the middle. The germline V gene has CDR1 SGHRS and CDR2 YFSETQ. The length of the CDR3 is 14 residues. CDR3 sequence: CASSVQGVNTEAFF. The CDR3 region has the DNA TGCGCCAGCAGCGTACAGGGCGTGAACACTGAAGCTTTCTTT.

This chain uses TRBV24-1 with TRBJ1-2; a weak D match, TRBD1 (6 bases). This CDR3 has 16 amino acids. Germline CDR1 and CDR2: KGHDR and SFDVKD. Trimming removed 4 bases from V and 4 bases from J, with 18 bases in between. Written as DNA, the CDR3 is TGTGCCACCAGTGAGTCGACAGGAGACTCAACCTATGGCTACACCTTC. The encoded protein is CATSESTGDSTYGYTF.

The rearrangement joins TRBV2 to TRBJ2-1; 7 bases fit TRBD2. Unmatched junction bases numbered 10, after V lost 5 bases and J lost 9 bases. The germline CDR1 and CDR2 sequences are SNHLY and FYNNEI. CDR3 length: 14 residues. The CDR3 DNA sequence: TGTGCCAGCAGTACCCAACTAGCGTCAGGTGAGCAGTTCTTC. This encodes CASSTQLASGEQFF.

This chain links TRBV12-5 with TRBJ2-4; D gene unclear. V gave up 4 bases and J gave up 13 bases, with 14 bases separating them. The CDR3 has 12 residues. Per germline, CDR1 LGHNT and CDR2 FRNRAP. The CDR3 loop is CASGSTHNQQYF. As DNA, the CDR3 is TGTGCTAGTGGTTCGACTCATAACCAACAGTACTTC.